The 27 T cell receptor beta chains below were found in one sample sequenced in a study of regulatory T cells in long-lasting Graves disease. Arm-PCR of CDR3 regions and iRepertoire HTBI primers were used to build TCR beta libraries. Via MiXCR, TCRdb re-called the multiplex PCR reads, giving one row per CDR3 protein. In the table there are around 500,000 distinct CDR3 sequences, around 21% of which are singletons. This sample's time point: persistent/refractory GD, antithyroid drugs over 5 years with positive TRAb. RNA from PBMCs was the source of the TCR library. The sequencing here drew on peripheral blood mononuclear cells (PBMCs), taken when the disease was refractory, from a patient treated with antithyroid drugs. The receptors were sampled from a female donor with Graves disease.

The chain joins TRBV10-3 to TRBJ2-1; the match to TRBD1 covers 7 bases. The junction had 8 bases not matched to a gene; V was cut back by 4 bases and J by 2 bases. Germline V lookup: CDR1 ENHRY, CDR2 SYGVKD. The CDR3 runs 16 residues. CDR3 amino acids: CAISAPRDSPYNEQFF. As DNA, the CDR3 is TGTGCCATCAGTGCCCCCCGGGACAGCCCCTACAATGAGCAGTTCTTC.

This clonotype was seen only a few times. The gene calls are TRBV27 and TRBJ2-7, with TRBD1 as a possible D gene (6 bases). The V end was cut by 5 bases, the J end by 5 bases, with 22 bases between. Germline V lookup: CDR1 MNHEY, CDR2 SMNVEV (reference sequence). CDR3 length: 16 residues. In DNA, the CDR3 is TGTGCCAGCAGTAGAGATACAGGGAGAGGTCGCAACGAGCAGTACTTC. Its protein is CASSRDTGRGRNEQYF.

This clonotype was picked up many times. This sequence joins TRBV7-9 and TRBJ2-7, with a possible D match to TRBD1 (6 bases). CDR3 length: 14 residues. The V end was cut by 3 bases, the J end by 5 bases, with 14 bases between. Germline CDR1 reads SEHNR; CDR2 reads FQNEAQ (reference sequence). This CDR3 reads CASSFDRTLHEQYF. In DNA, the CDR3 is TGTGCCAGCAGCTTTGACAGGACCCTCCACGAGCAGTACTTC. The whole variable domain, remainder taken from reference TRBV7-9 and TRBJ2-7, is DTGVSQNPRHKITKRGQNVTFRCDPISEHNRLYWYRQTLGQGPEFLTYFQNEAQLEKSRLLSDRFSAERPKGSFSTLEIQRTEQGDSAMYLCASSFDRTLHEQYFGPGTRLTVT.

This clonotype has ten or more counts. The gene calls are TRBV4-3 and TRBJ2-5; 9 bases line up with TRBD2. In germline, CDR1 is LGHNA, CDR2 YSLEER. V was pared by 1 base and J by 0 bases, with 0 bases of the junction left unmatched. This CDR3 contains 15 residues. DNA of the CDR3: TGCGCCAGCAGCCAAGGACTAGCGGACCAAGAGACCCAGTACTTC. Its protein is CASSQGLADQETQYF.

This clonotype was recorded many times. This sequence joins TRBV30 and TRBJ1-2; possible D gene TRBD1, 5 bases. Germline CDR1 is GTSNPN and CDR2 is SVGIG (reference sequence). The V end lost 2 bases, the J end lost 4 bases, and 8 bases lay between the germline ends. The CDR3 runs to 12 residues. The CDR3: CAWSRDSYGYTF. CDR3 DNA sequence: TGTGCCTGGAGTAGAGACAGCTATGGCTACACCTTC.

This clonotype was counted ten times or more. The genes are TRBV6-5 and TRBJ1-1; D gene unclear. The ends were cut back, 0 bases at V and 0 bases at J, with 11 bases in the middle. This CDR3 spans 16 amino acids. Germline CDR1 is MNHEY and CDR2 is SVGAGI. CDR3 in amino acids: CASSYSYPGLNTEAFF. The CDR3 DNA reads TGTGCCAGCAGTTACTCGTATCCAGGCTTGAACACTGAAGCTTTCTTT.

In its sample, this clonotype was seen many times. The chain uses TRBV2 and TRBJ1-2; D may be TRBD1 (6 bases). This CDR3 spans 15 amino acids. The germline V gene encodes CDR1 SNHLY and CDR2 FYNNEI. The V and J ends lost 8 bases and 6 bases respectively, with 22 bases between them. DNA for the CDR3: TGTGCCAGCCGAGGGGGGTTAAAAAGTTCGGATGGCTACACCTTC. It encodes CASRGGLKSSDGYTF.

This clonotype was seen a handful of times. The chain couples TRBV18 to TRBJ2-5; no reliable D call. The CDR3 extends over 10 amino acids. Trimming took 8 bases from V and 3 from J, leaving 4 bases between them. Germline V CDR1 and CDR2: KGHSH, LQKENI. The CDR3 protein is CASAKETQYF. CDR3 DNA sequence: TGTGCCAGCGCAAAAGAGACCCAGTACTTC.

The gene calls are TRBV18 and TRBJ1-3; 7 bases are a match to TRBD1. The CDR3 consists of 17 residues. From germline, CDR1 is KGHSH and CDR2 LQKENI. V shed 0 bases and J 3 bases; nucleotides not matched to a gene: 8. This CDR3 is CASSPPWQGEGGNTIYF. The CDR3, as DNA: TGTGCCAGCTCACCACCTTGGCAGGGGGAAGGTGGAAACACCATATATTTT.

V is TRBV29-1 and J is TRBJ1-1; D may be TRBD1 (5 bases). CDR1 and CDR2 (germline): SQVTM, ANQGSEA. V dropped 6 bases and J dropped 4 bases, with 18 bases sitting between them. The CDR3 length is 14 residues. The CDR3 is CSVPQGGGGTEAFF. The CDR3 nucleotides read TGCAGCGTCCCCCAGGGCGGCGGGGGCACTGAAGCTTTCTTT.

This clonotype appeared many times. The gene calls are TRBV28 and TRBJ2-5; 9 bases are a match to TRBD2. This CDR3 has 15 amino acids. In germline, CDR1 is MDHEN, CDR2 SYDVKM. V shed 0 bases and J 3 bases; nucleotides not matched to a gene: 2. Here the CDR3 reads CASSLWGTSKETQYF. Here the CDR3 DNA reads TGTGCCAGCAGTTTATGGGGGACTAGCAAAGAGACCCAGTACTTC.

In this sample, this clonotype turned up a few times. V and J are TRBV5-1 and TRBJ2-1; 7 bases are shared with TRBD2. V dropped 4 bases and J dropped 4; count of bases not matched to a gene: 2. From germline, CDR1 is SGHRS and CDR2 YFSETQ. This CDR3 has 13 residues. The CDR3 region is CASSGGEYNEQFF. The CDR3 DNA sequence: TGCGCCAGCAGCGGGGGGGAATACAATGAGCAGTTCTTC.

V is TRBV13 and J is TRBJ1-1; D not resolved. V was cut by 4 bases and J by 2 bases, with 11 bases left in between. The length of the CDR3 is 14 residues. Germline V gene sequence: CDR1 PRHDT, CDR2 FYEKMQ (reference sequence). The CDR3: CASSSDHQNTEAFF. CDR3 DNA: TGTGCCAGCAGCTCGGACCACCAAAACACTGAAGCTTTCTTT.

This clonotype was found a few times. This rearrangement joins TRBV20-1 to TRBJ1-4, with TRBD1 as a possible D gene (6 bases). Germline V CDR1 and CDR2: DFQATT, SNEGSKA (reference sequence). This CDR3 region has 19 residues. Trimming stripped 0 bases from V and 0 bases from J, with 20 bases between. The CDR3 spells CSARDGRAQGYTTNEKLFF. In DNA form, the CDR3 reads TGCAGTGCTAGAGATGGGAGGGCACAGGGTTATACAACTAATGAAAAACTGTTTTTT.

The CDR3 sequence: CATSRDSAGALEQYF. The CDR3 nucleotides read TGTGCCACCAGCAGAGATAGTGCGGGAGCCCTCGAGCAGTACTTC. V is TRBV15 and J is TRBJ2-7, with 7 bases identical to TRBD2. This CDR3 has 15 residues. The J segment lost 6 bases and the V segment lost 0 bases, leaving 8 bases of the junction unmatched. From germline, CDR1 is LNHNV and CDR2 YYDKDF (reference sequence).

This clonotype was picked up a small number of times. The rearrangement joins TRBV19 to TRBJ1-1, with D unresolved. Per the germline V gene, CDR1 is LNHDA and CDR2 is SQIVND (reference sequence). Trimming shortened V by 2 bases and J by 7 bases, and 11 bases separated the two germline ends. The CDR3 contains 13 residues. The CDR3 sequence: CASSITGSGEAFF. The DNA of the CDR3 is TGTGCCAGTAGTATAACGGGTTCGGGTGAAGCTTTCTTT.

The gene calls are TRBV15 and TRBJ1-5; no definite D call. V was pared by 0 bases and J by 0 bases, with 18 bases between. The CDR3 has 19 residues. Germline V gene sequence: CDR1 LNHNV, CDR2 YYDKDF (reference sequence). The CDR3 DNA is TGTGCCACCAGCAGAGATCCCCCGAACAGCGGTTATAGCAATCAGCCCCAGCATTTT. It translates to CATSRDPPNSGYSNQPQHF.

With regard to this clonotype: One end of the junction fails to match germline, which may point to a read error. The chain recombines TRBV7-7 with TRBJ2-2; no firm D call. The CDR3 runs to 15 residues. CDR1 SSHAT and CDR2 FNYEAQ come from the germline V gene (reference sequence). The CDR3 DNA reads as TGTGCTAGCAGCTTAGATGCTGGAAGTGGCGGGGAGCTGTTTTTT. Its translation is CASSLDAGSGGELFF.

This clonotype occurred many times. V is TRBV6-1 and J is TRBJ1-1, with 7 bases identical to TRBD1. This CDR3 has 18 residues. Germline CDR1 is MNHNS and CDR2 is SASEGT. Trimming removed 2 bases from V and 1 base from J; junction bases left unmatched: 13. The CDR3 loop reads CASSELRGQPSTNTEAFF. The DNA for the CDR3 is TGTGCCAGCAGTGAATTGAGGGGGCAACCATCAACGAACACTGAAGCTTTCTTT.

This clonotype was seen ten or more times. The gene calls are TRBV28 and TRBJ2-2; 13 bases line up with TRBD2. With V trimmed by 5 bases and J by 4 bases, 10 bases remained unmatched. CDR3 size: 18 residues. Germline V gene sequence: CDR1 MDHEN, CDR2 SYDVKM. The CDR3 spells CASSPRTSGSAGTGELFF. DNA for the CDR3: TGTGCCAGCAGTCCCCGGACTAGCGGGAGTGCGGGCACCGGGGAGCTGTTTTTT.

As to this clonotype: It may be a read error: a sequence one base away is much more abundant. The V and J genes are TRBV11-2 and TRBJ2-5; D might be TRBD1 (5 bases). This CDR3 is built from 16 residues. The V end lost 8 bases, the J end lost 5 bases, and 24 bases lay between the germline ends. Germline V gene lookup returns CDR1 SGHAT and CDR2 FQNNGV. DNA of the CDR3: TGTGCCAGCGGCCCAACCGGCCCGCAGGGTGTTGAGACCCAGTACTTC. Amino acids: CASGPTGPQGVETQYF. The full variable domain, in which reference TRBV11-2 and TRBJ2-5 provide the parts outside the CDR3, is EAGVAQSPRYKIIEKRQSVAFWCNPISGHATLYWYQQILGQGPKLLIQFQNNGVVDDSQLPKDRFSAERLKGVDSTLKIQPAKLEDSAVYLCASGPTGPQGVETQYFGPGTRLLVL.

At least ten counts were recorded for this clonotype. The gene calls are TRBV5-1 and TRBJ1-1, with a tentative D call TRBD1 (5 bases). The CDR3 runs to 13 residues. The V end was cut by 3 bases, the J end by 1 base, with 7 bases between. The germline CDR1 and CDR2 sequences are SGHRS and YFSETQ. The CDR3 bases are TGCGCCAGCAGCTGGGGGGGGAACACTGAAGCTTTCTTT. Residues: CASSWGGNTEAFF.

This clonotype was counted ten times or more. The chain combines TRBV20-1 with TRBJ1-6; D is uncertain. The length of the CDR3 is 14 residues. Looked up from germline, CDR1 is DFQATT and CDR2 is SNEGSKA (reference sequence). The ends were cut back, 3 bases at V and 9 bases at J, with 15 bases in the middle. Written as DNA, the CDR3 is TGCAGTGCTAGCAGAGGGATCTCTATTTCACCCCTCCACTTT. It encodes CSASRGISISPLHF.

In its sample, this clonotype was seen many times. This chain uses TRBV3-1 with TRBJ2-7, with a possible D match to TRBD2 (6 bases). The CDR3 runs 15 residues. The V end was cut by 5 bases, the J end by 5 bases, with 19 bases between. CDR1 and CDR2 from the germline V gene are LGHDT and YNNKEL (reference sequence). The CDR3 sequence is CASSLRRERNHEQYF. The CDR3 DNA reads as TGTGCCAGCAGCTTGCGCCGGGAGCGTAACCACGAGCAGTACTTC.

This clonotype was recorded at least ten times. The V call is TRBV12-3 or TRBV12-4, the J call TRBJ1-2; no clear D. The CDR3 totals 13 residues. Trimming took 3 bases from V and 7 from J, leaving 12 bases between them. The CDR3 DNA reads as TGTGCCAGCAGTTTTAGAATCTCGTCTGGCTACACCTTC. Encoded protein: CASSFRISSGYTF.

This chain uses TRBV18 with TRBJ2-1; D might be TRBD1 (6 bases). This CDR3 is 20 amino acids long. The germline V gene has CDR1 KGHSH and CDR2 LQKENI. Between the trimmed V and J ends, which lost 4 bases and 8 bases, there was a span of 33 bases. CDR3 protein: CASSQRATDLTGPLLDEQFF. CDR3 bases: TGTGCCAGCTCACAACGTGCAACCGATCTGACAGGTCCCCTTTTGGATGAGCAGTTCTTC.

The chain joins TRBV5-4 to TRBJ1-1; 9 nucleotides align to TRBD1. CDR3 length: 13 amino acids. Germline V gives CDR1 SGHNT, CDR2 YYREEE (reference sequence). Germline trimming cut 5 bases from V and 7 bases from J; bases unmatched to any gene: 6. CDR3 nucleotide sequence: TGTGCCAGCAGGCGGGACAGGGAGGTTGAAGCTTTCTTT. Translated: CASRRDREVEAFF.